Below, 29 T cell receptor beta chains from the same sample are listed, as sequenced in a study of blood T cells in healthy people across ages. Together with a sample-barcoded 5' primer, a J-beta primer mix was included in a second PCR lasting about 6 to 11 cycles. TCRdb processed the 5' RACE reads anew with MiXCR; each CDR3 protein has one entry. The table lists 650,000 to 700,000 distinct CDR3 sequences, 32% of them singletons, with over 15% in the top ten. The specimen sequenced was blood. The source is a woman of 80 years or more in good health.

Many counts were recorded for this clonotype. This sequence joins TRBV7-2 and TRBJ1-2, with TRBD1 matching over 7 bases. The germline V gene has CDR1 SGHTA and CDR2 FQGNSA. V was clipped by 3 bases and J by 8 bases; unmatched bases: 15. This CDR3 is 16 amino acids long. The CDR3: CASSLSPTGQGSGYTF. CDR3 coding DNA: TGTGCCAGCAGCTTGAGCCCGACAGGGCAAGGATCGGGCTACACCTTC. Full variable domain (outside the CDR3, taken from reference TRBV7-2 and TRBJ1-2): GAGVSQSPSNKVTEKGKDVELRCDPISGHTALYWYRQSLGQGLEFLIYFQGNSAPDKSGLPSDRFSAERTGGSVSTLTIQRTQQEDSAVYLCASSLSPTGQGSGYTFGSGTRLTVV.

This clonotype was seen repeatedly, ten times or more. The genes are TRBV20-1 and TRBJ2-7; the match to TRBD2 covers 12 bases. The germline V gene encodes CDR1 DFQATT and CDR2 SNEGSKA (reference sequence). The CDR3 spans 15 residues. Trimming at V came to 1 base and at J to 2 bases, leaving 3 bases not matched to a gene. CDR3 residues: CSARALAGGPYEQYF. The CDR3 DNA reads TGCAGTGCTAGAGCACTAGCGGGGGGCCCCTACGAGCAGTACTTC.

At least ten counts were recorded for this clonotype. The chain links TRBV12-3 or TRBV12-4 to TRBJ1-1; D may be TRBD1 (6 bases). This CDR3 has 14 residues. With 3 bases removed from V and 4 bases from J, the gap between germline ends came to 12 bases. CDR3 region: CASSLGGLGTEAFF. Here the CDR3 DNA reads TGTGCCAGCAGTTTGGGGGGGCTTGGCACTGAAGCTTTCTTT.

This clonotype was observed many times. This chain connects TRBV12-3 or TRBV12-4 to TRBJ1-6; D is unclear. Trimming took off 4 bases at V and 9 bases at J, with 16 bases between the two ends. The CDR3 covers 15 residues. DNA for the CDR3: TGTGCCAGCAGTTCCGGGCCGAGAGGGATTTCACCCCTCCACTTT. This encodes CASSSGPRGISPLHF.

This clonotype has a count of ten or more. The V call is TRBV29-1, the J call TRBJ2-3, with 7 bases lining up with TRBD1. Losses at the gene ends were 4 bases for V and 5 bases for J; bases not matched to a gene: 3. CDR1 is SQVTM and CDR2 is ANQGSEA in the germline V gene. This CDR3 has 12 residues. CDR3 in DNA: TGCAGCGTTGCACAGGGGAAAGATACGCAGTATTTT. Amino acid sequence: CSVAQGKDTQYF.

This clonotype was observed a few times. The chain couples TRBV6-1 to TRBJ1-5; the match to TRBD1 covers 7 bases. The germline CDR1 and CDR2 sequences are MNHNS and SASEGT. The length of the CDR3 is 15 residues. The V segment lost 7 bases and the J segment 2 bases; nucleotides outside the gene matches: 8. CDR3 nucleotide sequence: TGTGCCAGCACTCGGGTAACAGGGGGCAATCAGCCCCAGCATTTT. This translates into CASTRVTGGNQPQHF.

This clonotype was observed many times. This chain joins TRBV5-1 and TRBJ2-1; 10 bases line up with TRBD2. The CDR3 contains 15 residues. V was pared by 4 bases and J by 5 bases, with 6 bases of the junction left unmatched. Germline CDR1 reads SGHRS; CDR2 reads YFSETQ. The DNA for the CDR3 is TGCGCCAGCAGCCCCCTAGCGGGGGCCAACAATGAGCAGTTCTTC. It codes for CASSPLAGANNEQFF.

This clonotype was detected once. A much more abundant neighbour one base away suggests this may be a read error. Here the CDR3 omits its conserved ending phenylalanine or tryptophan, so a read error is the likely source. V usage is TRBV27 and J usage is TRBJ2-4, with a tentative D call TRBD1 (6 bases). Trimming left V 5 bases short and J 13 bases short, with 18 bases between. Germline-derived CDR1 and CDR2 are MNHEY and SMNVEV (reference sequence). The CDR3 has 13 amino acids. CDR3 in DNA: TGTGCCAGCAGTCCGACTCCTTGGACAGCGCAGTACGTC. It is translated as CASSPTPWTAQYV.

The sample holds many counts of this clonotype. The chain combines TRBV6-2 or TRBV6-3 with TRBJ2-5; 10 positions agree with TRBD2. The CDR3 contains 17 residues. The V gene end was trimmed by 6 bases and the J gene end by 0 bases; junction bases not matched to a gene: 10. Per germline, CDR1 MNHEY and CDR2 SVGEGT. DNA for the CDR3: TGTGCCAGCAGCGGTACCGAAACTAGCGGGGACCAAGAGACCCAGTACTTC. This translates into CASSGTETSGDQETQYF.

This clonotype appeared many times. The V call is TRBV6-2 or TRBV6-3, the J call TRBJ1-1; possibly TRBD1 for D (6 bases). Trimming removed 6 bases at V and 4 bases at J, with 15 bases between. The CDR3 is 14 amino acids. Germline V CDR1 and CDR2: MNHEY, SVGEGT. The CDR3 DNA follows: TGTGCCAGCAGCATCCAAGGGGGTAGCACTGAAGCTTTCTTT. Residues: CASSIQGGSTEAFF.

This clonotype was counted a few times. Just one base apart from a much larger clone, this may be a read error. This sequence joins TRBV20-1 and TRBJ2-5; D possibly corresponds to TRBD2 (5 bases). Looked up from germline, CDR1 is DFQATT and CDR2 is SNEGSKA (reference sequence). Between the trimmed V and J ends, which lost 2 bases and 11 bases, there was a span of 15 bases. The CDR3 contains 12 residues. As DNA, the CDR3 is TGCAGTGCTAGACAAAAGGGAGATGAGCAGTACTTC. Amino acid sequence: CSARQKGDEQYF.

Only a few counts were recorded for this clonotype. The CDR3 loop is CATRGGPSNQPQHF. The DNA for the CDR3 is TGTGCCACCAGAGGGGGACCCTCGAATCAGCCCCAGCATTTT. The rearrangement links TRBV10-3 to TRBJ1-5, with D perhaps TRBD1 (6 bases). The CDR3 extends over 14 amino acids. Germline V lookup: CDR1 ENHRY, CDR2 SYGVKD. The V end was cut by 10 bases, the J end by 4 bases, with 17 bases between.

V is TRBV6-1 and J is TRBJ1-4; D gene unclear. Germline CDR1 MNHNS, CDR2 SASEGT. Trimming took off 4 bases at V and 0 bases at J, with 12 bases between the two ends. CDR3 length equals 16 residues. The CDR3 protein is CASSGKEGTTNEKLFF. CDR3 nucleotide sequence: TGTGCCAGCAGTGGGAAGGAGGGAACAACTAATGAAAAACTGTTTTTT.

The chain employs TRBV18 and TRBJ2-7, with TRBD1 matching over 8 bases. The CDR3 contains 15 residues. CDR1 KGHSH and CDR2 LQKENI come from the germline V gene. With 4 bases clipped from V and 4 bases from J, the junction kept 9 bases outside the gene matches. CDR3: CASSQPGRGQYEQYF. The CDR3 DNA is TGTGCCAGCTCACAGCCGGGCAGGGGGCAGTACGAGCAGTACTTC.

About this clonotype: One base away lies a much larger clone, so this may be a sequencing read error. The CDR3 DNA reads as TGCGCCAGCACCCCGGGACAGTCTTACAATGAGCAGTACTTC. It codes for CASTPGQSYNEQYF. The V call is TRBV5-1, the J call TRBJ2-7; 7 bases agree with TRBD1. CDR3 length: 14 amino acids. CDR1 and CDR2 from the germline V gene are SGHRS and YFSETQ. J lost 7 bases, V lost 6 bases, and 13 bases had no gene match.

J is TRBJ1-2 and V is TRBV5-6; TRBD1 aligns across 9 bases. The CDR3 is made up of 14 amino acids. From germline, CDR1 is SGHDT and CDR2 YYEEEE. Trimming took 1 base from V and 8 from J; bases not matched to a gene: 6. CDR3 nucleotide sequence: TGTGCCAGCAGCTTGAACAGGGGGCTTAGCGGCTACACCTTC. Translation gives CASSLNRGLSGYTF.

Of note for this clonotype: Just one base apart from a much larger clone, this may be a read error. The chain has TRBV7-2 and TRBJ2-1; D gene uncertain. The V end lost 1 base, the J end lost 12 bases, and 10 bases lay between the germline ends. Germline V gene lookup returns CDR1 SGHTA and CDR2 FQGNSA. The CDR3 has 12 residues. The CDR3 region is CASSLERLGQFF. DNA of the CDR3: TGTGCCAGCAGCTTAGAACGGCTAGGGCAGTTCTTC.

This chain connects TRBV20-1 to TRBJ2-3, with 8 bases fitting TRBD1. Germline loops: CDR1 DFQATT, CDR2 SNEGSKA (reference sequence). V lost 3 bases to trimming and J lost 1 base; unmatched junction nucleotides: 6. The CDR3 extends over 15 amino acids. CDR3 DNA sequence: TGCAGTGCTAGCACAGGGGGAAGTGGCACAGATACGCAGTATTTT. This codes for CSASTGGSGTDTQYF.

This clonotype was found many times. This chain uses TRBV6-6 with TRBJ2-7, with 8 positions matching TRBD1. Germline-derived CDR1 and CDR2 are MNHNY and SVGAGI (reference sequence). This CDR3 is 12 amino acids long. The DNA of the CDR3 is TGTGCGTCAGGGAGGACAGGGAACGAGCAGTACTTC. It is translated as CASGRTGNEQYF.

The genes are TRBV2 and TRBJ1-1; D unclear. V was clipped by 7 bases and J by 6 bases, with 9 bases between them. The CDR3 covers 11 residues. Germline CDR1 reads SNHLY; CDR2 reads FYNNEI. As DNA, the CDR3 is TGTGCCAGCATGCGGACGTCTGAAGCTTTCTTT. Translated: CASMRTSEAFF.

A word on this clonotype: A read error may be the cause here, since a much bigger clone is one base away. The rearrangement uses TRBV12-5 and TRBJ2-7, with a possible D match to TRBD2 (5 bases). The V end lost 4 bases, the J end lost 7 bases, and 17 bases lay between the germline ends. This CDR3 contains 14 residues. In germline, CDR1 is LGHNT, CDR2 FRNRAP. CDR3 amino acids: CASGSGVSYNEQYF. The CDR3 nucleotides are TGTGCTAGTGGTTCCGGGGTTTCCTACAATGAGCAGTACTTC.

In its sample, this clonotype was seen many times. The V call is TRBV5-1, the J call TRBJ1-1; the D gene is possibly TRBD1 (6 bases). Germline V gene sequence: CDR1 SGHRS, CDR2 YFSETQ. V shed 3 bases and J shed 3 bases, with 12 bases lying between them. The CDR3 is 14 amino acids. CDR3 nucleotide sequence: TGCGCCAGCAGCTGGGACACCAGGGACACTGAAGCTTTCTTT. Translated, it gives CASSWDTRDTEAFF.

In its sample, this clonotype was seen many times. CDR3 nucleotides: TGCAGTGCTAGAGGGGGTGGGGATAAGCCCCAGCATTTT. This gives the protein CSARGGGDKPQHF. The rearrangement uses TRBV20-1 and TRBJ1-5; D is unclear. V shed 1 base and J shed 8 bases, with 12 bases lying between them. Germline V CDR1 and CDR2: DFQATT, SNEGSKA (reference sequence). The CDR3 is 13 amino acids.

The CDR3 DNA is TGCAGTGCAACTAGCGGCTACACAGATACGCAGTATTTT. This gives the protein CSATSGYTDTQYF. The chain is built from TRBV20-1 and TRBJ2-3; 8 bases fit TRBD2. This CDR3 has 13 residues. Germline V CDR1 and CDR2: DFQATT, SNEGSKA (reference sequence). V lost 6 bases, J lost 2 bases, and 4 bases stayed unmatched.

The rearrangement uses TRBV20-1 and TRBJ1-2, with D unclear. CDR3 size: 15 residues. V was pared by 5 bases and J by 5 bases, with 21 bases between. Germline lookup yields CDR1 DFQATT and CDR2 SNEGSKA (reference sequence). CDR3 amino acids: CSALGLTTGPYGYTF. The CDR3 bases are TGCAGTGCTCTAGGACTCACCACCGGGCCTTATGGCTACACCTTC.

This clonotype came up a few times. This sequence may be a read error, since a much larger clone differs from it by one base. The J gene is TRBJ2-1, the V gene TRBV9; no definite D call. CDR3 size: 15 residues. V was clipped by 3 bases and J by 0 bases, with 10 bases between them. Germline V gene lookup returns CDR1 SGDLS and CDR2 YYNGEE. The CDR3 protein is CASSGEMASYNEQFF. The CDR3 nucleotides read TGTGCCAGCAGCGGAGAAATGGCCTCCTACAATGAGCAGTTCTTC.

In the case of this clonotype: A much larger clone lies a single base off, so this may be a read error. This CDR3 reads CASSPDVRGGRDTRYF. The CDR3, as DNA: TGTGCCAGCAGCCCAGACGTGCGGGGCGGCAGGGATACGCGGTATTTT. The chain links TRBV7-2 to TRBJ2-3, with D possibly matching TRBD2 (6 bases). The CDR3 length is 16 residues. Germline CDR1 SGHTA, CDR2 FQGNSA.

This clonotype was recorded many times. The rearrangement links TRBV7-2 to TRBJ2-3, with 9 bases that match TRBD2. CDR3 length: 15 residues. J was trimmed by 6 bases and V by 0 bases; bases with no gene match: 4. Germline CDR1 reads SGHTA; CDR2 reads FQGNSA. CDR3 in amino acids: CASSLALAGRDTQYF. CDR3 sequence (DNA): TGTGCCAGCAGCTTAGCCCTAGCGGGGAGGGATACGCAGTATTTT.

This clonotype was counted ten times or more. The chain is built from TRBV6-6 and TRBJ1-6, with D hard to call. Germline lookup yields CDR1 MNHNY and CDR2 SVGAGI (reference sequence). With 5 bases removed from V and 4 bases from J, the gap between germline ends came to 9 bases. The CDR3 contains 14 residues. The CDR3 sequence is CASSPTQYNSPLHF. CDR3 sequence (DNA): TGTGCCAGCAGTCCCACACAATATAATTCACCCCTCCACTTT.